This record concerns one TCR beta chain sequence. This CDR3 is built from 15 residues. Germline assignment: CDR1 PRHDT and CDR2 FYEKMQ (reference sequence). Trimming left V 5 bases short and J 2 bases short, with 15 bases between. MiXCR, run by TCRdb on the RT-PCR reads, gives a single entry per CDR3 protein. Of about 88,000 distinct CDR3 sequences listed, around 48% are singletons. The data were taken from a study of patients and donors after allogeneic stem cell transplantation. The chain combines TRBV13 with TRBJ1-2; tentative D call: TRBD1 (5 bases). Source material: blood, either unsorted or a sorted T cell fraction (not recorded which). This TCR came from a human donor who was either an allogeneic HSCT recipient or a stem cell or donor lymphocyte infusion donor (not recorded which). It is not recorded whose cells these are; they may come from a transplant donor. CDR3: CASSTAGRANYGYTF. In nucleotides, the CDR3 is TGTGCCAGCAGCACCGCGGGCAGGGCCAACTATGGCTACACCTTC.